What follows describes a single TCR beta chain. The data were taken from a study of control samples from healthy donors and cancer patients. The germline gives CDR1 ENHRY, CDR2 SYGVKD. Trimming removed 2 bases at V and 4 bases at J, with 14 bases between. The CDR3 extends over 15 amino acids. Some clones are missing from TCRdb's copy, which holds only in-frame ones; the method was immunoSEQ multiplex PCR. Of around 55,000 clones in the sample, around 90% are singletons; the top ten hold about 3.5%. Source material: blood. V is TRBV10-3 and J is TRBJ1-1, with D possibly matching TRBD1 (5 bases). This TCR came from a man aged 50 to 59 in good health. This chain's CDR3 is CAISEGDYAGTEAFF. The CDR3 DNA follows: TGTGCCATCAGTGAGGGGGACTACGCGGGCACTGAAGCTTTCTTT.